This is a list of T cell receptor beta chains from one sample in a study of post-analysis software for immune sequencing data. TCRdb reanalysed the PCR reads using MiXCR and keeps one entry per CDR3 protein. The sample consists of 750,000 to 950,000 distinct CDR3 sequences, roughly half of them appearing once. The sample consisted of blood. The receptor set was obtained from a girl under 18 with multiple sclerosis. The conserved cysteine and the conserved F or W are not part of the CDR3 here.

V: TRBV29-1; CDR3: SVDPAVGGTIY
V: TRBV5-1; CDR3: ASSLLSGYEAGGNEQF
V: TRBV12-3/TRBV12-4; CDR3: ASSFVPYEQY
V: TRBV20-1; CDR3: SATSSWDLRSYEQY
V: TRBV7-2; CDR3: ASSLGRQGYYGYT
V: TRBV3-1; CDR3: ASSQAYRGLQY
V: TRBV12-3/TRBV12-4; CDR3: ASGGGTGGHEQY
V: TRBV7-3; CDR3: ASSLLAGVGETQY
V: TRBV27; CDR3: ASSFSDRGGYT
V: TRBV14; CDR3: ASRLTGKPDEQY
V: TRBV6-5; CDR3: ASSYSTVGCAEQY
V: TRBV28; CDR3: ASSLSLLAGDQETQY
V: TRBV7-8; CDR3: ASSPPGSGSSGTDTQY
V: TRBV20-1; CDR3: SARLPGTERYGYT
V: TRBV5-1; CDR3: ASSLARQYQETQY
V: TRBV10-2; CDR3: ASLAGAYNEQF
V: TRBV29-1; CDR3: SVGLGTDASGANVLT
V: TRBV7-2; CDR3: ASSPSWGSSSEQY
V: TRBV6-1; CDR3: ASSPTEASNYGYT
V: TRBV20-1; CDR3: SARDPTRGIYGYT
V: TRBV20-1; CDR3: SASKGAVAGANVLT
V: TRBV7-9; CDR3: ASRETGVAAEAF
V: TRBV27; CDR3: ASTFSGRTYNEQF
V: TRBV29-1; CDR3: SVGQGAYWETQY
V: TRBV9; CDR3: ASSVEPAQETQY
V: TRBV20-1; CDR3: SARPPGGRGFDGYT
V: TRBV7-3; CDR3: ASSSGPAIYNEQY
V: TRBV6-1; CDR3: ASSEEDSSSYEQY
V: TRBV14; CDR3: ASSQDEGPTGAVDNGYGYT
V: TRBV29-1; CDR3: SATGPSYEQY
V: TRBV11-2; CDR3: ASSLEALAGATDTQY
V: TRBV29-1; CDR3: SVRRPGLAPNEQY
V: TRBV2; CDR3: ASTGGGFSGANVRT
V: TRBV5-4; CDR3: ASSFRGAVTEAF
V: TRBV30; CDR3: AWTLRGLQETQY
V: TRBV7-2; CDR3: ASSLESSSYGYT
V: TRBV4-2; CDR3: ASNHETSGVYNEQF
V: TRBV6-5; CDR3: ASSYSSLRGKTDTQY
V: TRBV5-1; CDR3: ASSLSGKVTYEQY
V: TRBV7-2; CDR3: ASTGPGVPGEQY
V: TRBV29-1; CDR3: SAGGAPPYEQY
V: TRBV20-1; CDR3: SAEGMSQTQY
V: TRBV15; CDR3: ATSSEGQANSYEQY
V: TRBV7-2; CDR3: ASSLGGDRDSPLH
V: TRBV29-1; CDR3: SVLTQKATGTDTQY
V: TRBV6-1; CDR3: ASSEDRDAGYGYT
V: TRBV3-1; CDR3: ASSQVLGYTDTQY